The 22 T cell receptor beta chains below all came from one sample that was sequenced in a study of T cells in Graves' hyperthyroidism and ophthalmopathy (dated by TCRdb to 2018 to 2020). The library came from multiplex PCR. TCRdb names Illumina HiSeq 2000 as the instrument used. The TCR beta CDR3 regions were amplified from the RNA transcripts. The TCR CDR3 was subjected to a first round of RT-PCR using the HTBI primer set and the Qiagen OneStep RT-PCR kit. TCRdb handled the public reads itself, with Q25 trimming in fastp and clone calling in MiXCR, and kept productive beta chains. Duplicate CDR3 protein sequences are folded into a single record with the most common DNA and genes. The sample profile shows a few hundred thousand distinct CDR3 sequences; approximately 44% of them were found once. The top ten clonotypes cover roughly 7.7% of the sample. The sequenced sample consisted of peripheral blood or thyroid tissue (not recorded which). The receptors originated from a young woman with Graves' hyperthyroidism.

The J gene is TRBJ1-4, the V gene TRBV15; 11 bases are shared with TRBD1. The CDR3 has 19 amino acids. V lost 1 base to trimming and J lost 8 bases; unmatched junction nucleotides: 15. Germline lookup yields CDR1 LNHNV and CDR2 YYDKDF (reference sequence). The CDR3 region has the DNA TGTGCCACCAGCAGAGCCGCCGGGACAGGGGGTGCGACTGACGAAAAACTGTTTTTT. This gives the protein CATSRAAGTGGATDEKLFF.

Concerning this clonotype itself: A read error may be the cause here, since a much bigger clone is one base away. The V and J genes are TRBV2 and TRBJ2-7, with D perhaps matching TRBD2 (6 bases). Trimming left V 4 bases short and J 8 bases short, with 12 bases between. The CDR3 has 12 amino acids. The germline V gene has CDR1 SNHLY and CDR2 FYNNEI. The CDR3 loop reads CASSGFGSKQYF. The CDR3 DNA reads TGTGCCAGCAGTGGTTTCGGGAGTAAGCAGTACTTC.

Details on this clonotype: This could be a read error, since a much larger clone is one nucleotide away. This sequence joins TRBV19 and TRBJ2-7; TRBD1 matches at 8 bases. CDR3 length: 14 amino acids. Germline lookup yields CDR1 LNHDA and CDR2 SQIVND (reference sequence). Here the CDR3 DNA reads TGTGCCAGTAGTACCGCAGGGGGCTTCAACGAGCGGTACTTC. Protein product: CASSTAGGFNERYF. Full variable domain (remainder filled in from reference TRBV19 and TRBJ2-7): DGGITQSPKYLFRKEGQNVTLSCEQNLNHDAMYWYRQDPGQGLRLIYYSQIVNDFQKGDIAEGYSVSREKKESFPLTVTSAQKNPTAFYLCASSTAGGFNERYFGPGTRLTVT.

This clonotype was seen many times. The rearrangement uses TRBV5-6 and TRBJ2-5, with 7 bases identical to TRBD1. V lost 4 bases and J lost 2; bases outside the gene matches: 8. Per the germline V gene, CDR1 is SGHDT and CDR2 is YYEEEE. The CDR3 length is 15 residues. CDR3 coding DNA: TGTGCCAGCAGCCCAATAGGGACAGCGCAAGAGACCCAGTACTTC. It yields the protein CASSPIGTAQETQYF.

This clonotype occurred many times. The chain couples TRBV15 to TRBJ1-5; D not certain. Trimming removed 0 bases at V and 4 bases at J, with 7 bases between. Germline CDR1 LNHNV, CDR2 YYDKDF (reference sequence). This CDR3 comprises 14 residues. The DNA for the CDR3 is TGTGCCACCAGCAGAGATACGCGTAATCAGCCCCAGCATTTT. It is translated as CATSRDTRNQPQHF.

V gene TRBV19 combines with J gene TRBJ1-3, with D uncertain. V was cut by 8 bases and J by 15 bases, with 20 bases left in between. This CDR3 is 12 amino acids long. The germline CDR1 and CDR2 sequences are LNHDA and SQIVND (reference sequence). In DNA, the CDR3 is TGTGCCAGTGGGGTTACGGGATTACCCGCATATTTT. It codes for CASGVTGLPAYF.

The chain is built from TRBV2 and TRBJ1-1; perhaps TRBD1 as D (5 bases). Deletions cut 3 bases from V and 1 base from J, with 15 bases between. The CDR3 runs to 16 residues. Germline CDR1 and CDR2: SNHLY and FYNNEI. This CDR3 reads CASSDGTPLTNTEAFF. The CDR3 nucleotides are TGTGCCAGCAGTGATGGGACCCCTCTGACGAACACTGAAGCTTTCTTT. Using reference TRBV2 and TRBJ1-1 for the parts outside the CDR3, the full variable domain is EPEVTQTPSHQVTQMGQEVILRCVPISNHLYFYWYRQILGQKVEFLVSFYNNEISEKSEIFDDQFSVERPDGSNFTLKIRSTKLEDSAMYFCASSDGTPLTNTEAFFGQGTRLTVV.

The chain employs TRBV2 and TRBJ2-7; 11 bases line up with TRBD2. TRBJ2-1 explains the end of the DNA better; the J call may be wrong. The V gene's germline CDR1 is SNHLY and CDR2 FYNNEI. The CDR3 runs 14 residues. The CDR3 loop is CARGGLAVQHEQFF. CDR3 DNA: TGTGCCAGGGGGGGACTAGCGGTACAACATGAGCAGTTCTTC.

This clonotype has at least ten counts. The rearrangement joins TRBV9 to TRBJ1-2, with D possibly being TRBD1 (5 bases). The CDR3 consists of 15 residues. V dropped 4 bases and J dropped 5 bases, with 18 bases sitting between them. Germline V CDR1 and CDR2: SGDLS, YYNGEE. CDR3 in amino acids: CASSTRGRNGYGYTF. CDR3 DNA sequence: TGTGCCAGCAGCACGCGGGGCAGGAACGGGTATGGCTACACCTTC.

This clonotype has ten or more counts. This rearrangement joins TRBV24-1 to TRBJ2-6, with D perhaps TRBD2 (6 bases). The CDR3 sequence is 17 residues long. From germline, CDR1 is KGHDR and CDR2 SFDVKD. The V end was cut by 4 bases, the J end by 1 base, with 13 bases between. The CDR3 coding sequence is TGTGCCACCAGTGACCCAGACCGGGAGTCTGGGGCCAACGTCCTGACTTTC. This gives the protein CATSDPDRESGANVLTF.

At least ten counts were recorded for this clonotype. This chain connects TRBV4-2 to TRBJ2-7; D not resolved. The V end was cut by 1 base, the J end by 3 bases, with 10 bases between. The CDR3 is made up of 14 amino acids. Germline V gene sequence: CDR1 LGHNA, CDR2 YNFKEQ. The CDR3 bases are TGTGCCAGCAGCCAAGTGGGCAATGACTACGAGCAGTACTTC. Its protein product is CASSQVGNDYEQYF.

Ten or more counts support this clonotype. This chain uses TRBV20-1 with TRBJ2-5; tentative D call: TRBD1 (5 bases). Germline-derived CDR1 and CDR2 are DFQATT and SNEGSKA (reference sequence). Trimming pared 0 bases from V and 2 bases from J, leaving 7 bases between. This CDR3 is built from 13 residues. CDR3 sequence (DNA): TGCAGTGCTAGAGATGACAGACAAGAGACCCAGTACTTC. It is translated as CSARDDRQETQYF.

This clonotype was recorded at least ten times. CDR3 protein: CATSRVRLAEDYEQYF. The CDR3 DNA sequence: TGTGCCACCAGCAGAGTGCGACTAGCGGAAGACTACGAGCAGTACTTC. V gene TRBV15 combines with J gene TRBJ2-7; 9 positions agree with TRBD2. The CDR3 covers 16 residues. Germline lookup yields CDR1 LNHNV and CDR2 YYDKDF (reference sequence). The V gene end was trimmed by 1 base and the J gene end by 3 bases; junction bases not matched to a gene: 7. The variable domain in full, completed from reference TRBV15 and TRBJ2-7, reads DAMVIQNPRYQVTQFGKPVTLSCSQTLNHNVMYWYQQKSSQAPKLLFHYYDKDFNNEADTPDNFQSRRPNTSFCFLDIRSPGLGDTAMYLCATSRVRLAEDYEQYFGPGTRLTVT.

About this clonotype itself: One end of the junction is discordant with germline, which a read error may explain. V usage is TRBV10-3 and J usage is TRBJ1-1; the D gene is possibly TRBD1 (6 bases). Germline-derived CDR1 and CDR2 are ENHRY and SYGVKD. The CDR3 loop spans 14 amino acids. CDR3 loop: CAIRATVGATEAFF. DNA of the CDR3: TGTGCCATCAGAGCTACCGTGGGGGCCACTGAAGCCTTCTTT.

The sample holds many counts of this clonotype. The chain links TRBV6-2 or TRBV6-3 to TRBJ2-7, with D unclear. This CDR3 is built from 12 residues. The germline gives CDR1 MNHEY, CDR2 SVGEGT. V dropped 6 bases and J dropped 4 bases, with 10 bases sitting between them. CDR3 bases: TGTGCCAGCAGATACAGTGGATACGAGCAGTACTTC. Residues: CASRYSGYEQYF.

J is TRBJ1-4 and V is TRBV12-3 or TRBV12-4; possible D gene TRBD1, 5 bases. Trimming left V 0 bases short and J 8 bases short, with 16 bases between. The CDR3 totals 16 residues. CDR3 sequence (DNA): TGTGCCAGCAGTTTAGCAGGGGACTATGGCTACGAAAAACTGTTTTTT. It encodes CASSLAGDYGYEKLFF.

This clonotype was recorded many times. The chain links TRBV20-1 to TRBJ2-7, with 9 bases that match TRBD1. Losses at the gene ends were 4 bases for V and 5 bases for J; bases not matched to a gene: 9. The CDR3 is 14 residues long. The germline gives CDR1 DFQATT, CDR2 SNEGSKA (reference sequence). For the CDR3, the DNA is TGCAGTGCTAACTTGGGACAGGGCGTGGACGAGCAGTACTTC. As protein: CSANLGQGVDEQYF.

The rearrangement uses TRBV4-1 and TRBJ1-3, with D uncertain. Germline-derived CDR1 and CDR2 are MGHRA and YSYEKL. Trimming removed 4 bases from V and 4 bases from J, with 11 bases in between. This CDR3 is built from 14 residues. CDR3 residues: CASSRGLAGNTIYF. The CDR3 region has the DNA TGCGCCAGCAGCCGAGGACTAGCGGGAAACACCATATATTTT.

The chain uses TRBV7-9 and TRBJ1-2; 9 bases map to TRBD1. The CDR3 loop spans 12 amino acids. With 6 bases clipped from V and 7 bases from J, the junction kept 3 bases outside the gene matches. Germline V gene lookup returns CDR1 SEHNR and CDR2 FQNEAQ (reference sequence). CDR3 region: CASRSTGGGYTF. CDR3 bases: TGTGCCAGCAGGTCGACAGGGGGTGGCTACACCTTC. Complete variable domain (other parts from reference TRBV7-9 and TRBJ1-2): DTGVSQNPRHKITKRGQNVTFRCDPISEHNRLYWYRQTLGQGPEFLTYFQNEAQLEKSRLLSDRFSAERPKGSFSTLEIQRTEQGDSAMYLCASRSTGGGYTFGSGTRLTVV.

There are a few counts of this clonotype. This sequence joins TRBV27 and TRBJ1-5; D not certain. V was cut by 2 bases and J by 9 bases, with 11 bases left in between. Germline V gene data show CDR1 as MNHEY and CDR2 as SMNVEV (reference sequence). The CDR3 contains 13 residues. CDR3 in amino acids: CASSLKMSWPQHF. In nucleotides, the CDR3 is TGTGCCAGCAGTTTAAAGATGAGTTGGCCCCAGCATTTT.

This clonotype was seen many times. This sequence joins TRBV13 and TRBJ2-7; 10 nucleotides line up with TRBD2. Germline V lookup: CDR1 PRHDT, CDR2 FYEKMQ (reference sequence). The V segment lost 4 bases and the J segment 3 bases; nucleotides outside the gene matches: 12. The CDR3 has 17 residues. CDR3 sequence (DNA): TGTGCCAGCAGCTATCAGCCCGGGACTAGCGAAGACTACGAGCAGTACTTC. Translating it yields CASSYQPGTSEDYEQYF.

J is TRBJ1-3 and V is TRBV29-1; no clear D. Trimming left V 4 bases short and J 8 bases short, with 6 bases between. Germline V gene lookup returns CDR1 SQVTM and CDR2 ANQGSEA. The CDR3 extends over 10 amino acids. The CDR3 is CSVVGYTIYF. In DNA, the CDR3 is TGCAGCGTTGTGGGGTACACCATATATTTT.